The 4 T cell receptor beta chains listed next were all sequenced from one sample in a study of vaccination effects on CD4 cells after COVID-19. Libraries were prepared by immunoSEQ multiplex PCR; TCRdb keeps only in-frame clonotypes and omits some of them. The profile shows tens of thousands of clones, around 74% of them singletons. Following 10 days of culture, CD4+ T cells were isolated. Participants were vaccinated with two doses of either the BNT162b2 or mRNA-1273 vaccine. These receptors have no known antigen. The input for sequencing was CD4+ T cells from PBMCs cultured without peptide, taken after COVID-19 vaccination. The receptor set was obtained from a human donor who received a COVID-19 vaccine.

The rearrangement uses TRBV11-2 and TRBJ2-7, with D possibly being TRBD2 (5 bases). Per the germline V gene, CDR1 is SGHAT and CDR2 is FQNNGV. The ends were cut back, 5 bases at V and 3 bases at J, with 11 bases in the middle. This CDR3 is built from 13 residues. This chain's CDR3 is CASSTGVYYEQYV. The CDR3 DNA sequence: TGTGCCAGCAGCACCGGGGTCTACTACGAGCAGTACGTC.

V is TRBV24-1 and J is TRBJ2-5; TRBD1 aligns across 7 bases. The CDR3 has 14 residues. V dropped 4 bases and J dropped 2; count of bases not matched to a gene: 3. Germline V gene lookup returns CDR1 KGHDR and CDR2 SFDVKD. The CDR3 loop is CATSEPGQQETQYF. The CDR3 nucleotides read TGTGCCACCAGTGAACCGGGACAGCAAGAGACCCAGTACTTC.

This clone showed up just a few times. The J gene is TRBJ2-2, the V gene TRBV2; D gene uncertain. V lost 2 bases, J lost 0 bases, and 10 bases lay in between. Germline assignment: CDR1 SNHLY and CDR2 FYNNEI. The CDR3 has 16 amino acids. The CDR3 protein is CASSERGVPNTGELFF. As DNA, the CDR3 is TGTGCCAGCAGTGAACGTGGTGTCCCGAACACCGGGGAGCTGTTTTTT. Complete variable domain (other parts from reference TRBV2 and TRBJ2-2): EPEVTQTPSHQVTQMGQEVILRCVPISNHLYFYWYRQILGQKVEFLVSFYNNEISEKSEIFDDQFSVERPDGSNFTLKIRSTKLEDSAMYFCASSERGVPNTGELFFGEGSRLTVL.

This clone was detected only once. The chain uses TRBV7-3 and TRBJ2-1, with D perhaps given as TRBD1 or TRBD2 (5 bases each). This CDR3 region has 12 residues. Per the germline V gene, CDR1 is SGHTA and CDR2 is FQGTGA. The ends were cut back, 1 base at V and 8 bases at J, with 6 bases in the middle. The CDR3 DNA sequence: TGTGCCAGCAGCTTAAGGGACGATGAGCAGTTCTTC. The encoded protein is CASSLRDDEQFF.